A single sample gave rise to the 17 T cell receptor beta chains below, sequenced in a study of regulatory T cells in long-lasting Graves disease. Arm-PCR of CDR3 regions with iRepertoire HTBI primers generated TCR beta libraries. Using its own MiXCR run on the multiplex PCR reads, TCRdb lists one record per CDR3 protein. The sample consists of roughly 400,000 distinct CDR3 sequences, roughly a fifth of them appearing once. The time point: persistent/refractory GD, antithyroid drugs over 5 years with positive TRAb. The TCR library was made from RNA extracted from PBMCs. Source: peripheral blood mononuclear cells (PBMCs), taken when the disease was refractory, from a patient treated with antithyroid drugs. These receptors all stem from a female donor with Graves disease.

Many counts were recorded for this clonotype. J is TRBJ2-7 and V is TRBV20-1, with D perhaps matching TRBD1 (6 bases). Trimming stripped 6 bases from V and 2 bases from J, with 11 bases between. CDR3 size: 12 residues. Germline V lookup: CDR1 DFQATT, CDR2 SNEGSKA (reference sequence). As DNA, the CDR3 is TGCAGTGCCGCGAAGGGGGCCTACGAGCAGTACTTC. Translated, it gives CSAAKGAYEQYF.

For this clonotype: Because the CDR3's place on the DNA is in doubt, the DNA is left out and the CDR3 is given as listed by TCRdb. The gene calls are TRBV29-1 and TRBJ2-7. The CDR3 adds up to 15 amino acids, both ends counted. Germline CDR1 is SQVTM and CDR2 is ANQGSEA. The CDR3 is CSVVFWHGTSYEQYF.

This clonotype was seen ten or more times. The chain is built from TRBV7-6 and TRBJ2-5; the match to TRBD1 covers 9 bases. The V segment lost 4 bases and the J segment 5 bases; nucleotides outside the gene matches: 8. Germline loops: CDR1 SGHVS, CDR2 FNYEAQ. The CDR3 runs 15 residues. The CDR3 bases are TGTGCCAGCAGCTCCAGGGACAGGGAGGTGGAGACCCAGTACTTC. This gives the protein CASSSRDREVETQYF.

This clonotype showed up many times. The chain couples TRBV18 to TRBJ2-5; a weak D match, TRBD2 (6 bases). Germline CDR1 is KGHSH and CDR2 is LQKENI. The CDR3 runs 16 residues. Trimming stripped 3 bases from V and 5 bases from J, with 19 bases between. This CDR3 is CASSPLFGRGQETQYF. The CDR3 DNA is TGTGCCAGCTCACCGTTGTTCGGGAGAGGGCAGGAGACCCAGTACTTC.

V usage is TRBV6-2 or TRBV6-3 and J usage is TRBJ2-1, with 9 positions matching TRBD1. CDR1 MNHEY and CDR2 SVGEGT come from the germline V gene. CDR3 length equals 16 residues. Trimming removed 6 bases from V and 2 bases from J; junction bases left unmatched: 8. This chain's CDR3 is CASSPGTGLAYNEQFF. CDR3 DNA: TGTGCCAGCAGCCCCGGGACAGGGCTGGCCTACAATGAGCAGTTCTTC.

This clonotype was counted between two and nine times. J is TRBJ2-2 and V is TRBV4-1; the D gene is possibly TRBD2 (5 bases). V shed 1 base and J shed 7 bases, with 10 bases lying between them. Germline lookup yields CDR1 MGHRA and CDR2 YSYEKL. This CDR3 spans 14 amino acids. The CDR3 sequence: CASSQGSGYGELFF. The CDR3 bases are TGCGCCAGCAGCCAAGGGTCGGGGTACGGGGAGCTGTTTTTT.

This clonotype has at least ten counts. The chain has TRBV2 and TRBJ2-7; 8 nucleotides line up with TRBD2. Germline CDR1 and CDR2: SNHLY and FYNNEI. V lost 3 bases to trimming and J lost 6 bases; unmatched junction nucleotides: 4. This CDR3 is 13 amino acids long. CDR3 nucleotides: TGTGCCAGCAGTGAGGGCGCGGGGGGCGAGCAGTACTTC. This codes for CASSEGAGGEQYF.

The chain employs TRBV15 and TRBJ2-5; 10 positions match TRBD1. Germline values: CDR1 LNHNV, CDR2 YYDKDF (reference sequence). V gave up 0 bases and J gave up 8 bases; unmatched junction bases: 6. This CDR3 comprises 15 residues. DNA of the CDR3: TGTGCCACCAGCAGAGATAGCGGGACAGGGGTAACCCAGTACTTC. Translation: CATSRDSGTGVTQYF.

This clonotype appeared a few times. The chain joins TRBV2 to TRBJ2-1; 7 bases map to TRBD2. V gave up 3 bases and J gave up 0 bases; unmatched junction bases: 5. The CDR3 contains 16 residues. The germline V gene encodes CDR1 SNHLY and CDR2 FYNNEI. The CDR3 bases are TGTGCCAGCAGTGAGCGGGGGACTTCCTCCTACAATGAGCAGTTCTTC. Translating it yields CASSERGTSSYNEQFF.

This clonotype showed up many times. CDR3 nucleotide sequence: TGTGCCAGCAGTTACTCCCGACTTTCACCCCTCCACTTT. Encoded protein: CASSYSRLSPLHF. This chain links TRBV6-5 with TRBJ1-6, with unresolved D. V was cut by 0 bases and J by 9 bases, with 6 bases left in between. CDR1 is MNHEY, CDR2 SVGAGI, per germline. The CDR3 covers 13 residues.

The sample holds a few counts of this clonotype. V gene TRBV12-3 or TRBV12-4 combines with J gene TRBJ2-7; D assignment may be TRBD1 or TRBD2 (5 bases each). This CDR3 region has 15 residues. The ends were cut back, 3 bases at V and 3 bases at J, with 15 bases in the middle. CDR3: CASSFERLGVYEQYF. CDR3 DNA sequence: TGTGCCAGCAGTTTTGAAAGACTGGGGGTCTACGAGCAGTACTTC.

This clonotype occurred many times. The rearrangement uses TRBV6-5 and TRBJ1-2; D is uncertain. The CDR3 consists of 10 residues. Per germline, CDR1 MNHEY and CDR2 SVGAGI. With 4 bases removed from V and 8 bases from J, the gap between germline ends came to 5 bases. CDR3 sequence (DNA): TGTGCCAGCAGTTTATCGGGCTACACCTTC. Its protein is CASSLSGYTF.

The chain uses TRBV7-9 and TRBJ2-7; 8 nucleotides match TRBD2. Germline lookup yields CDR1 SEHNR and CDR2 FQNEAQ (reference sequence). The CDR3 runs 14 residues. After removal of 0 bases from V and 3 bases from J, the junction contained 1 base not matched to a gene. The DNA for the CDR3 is TGTGCCAGCAGCTTAGCAAGCGGGGGCTACGAGCAGTACTTC. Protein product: CASSLASGGYEQYF.

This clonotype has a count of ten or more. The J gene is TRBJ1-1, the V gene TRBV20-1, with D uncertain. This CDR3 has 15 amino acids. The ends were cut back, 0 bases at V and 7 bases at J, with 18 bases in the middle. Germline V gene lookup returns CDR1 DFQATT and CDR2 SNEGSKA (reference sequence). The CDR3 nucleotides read TGCAGTGCTAGAGATCGGTCGAAGGGCGGTCGTGAAGCTTTCTTT. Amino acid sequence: CSARDRSKGGREAFF.

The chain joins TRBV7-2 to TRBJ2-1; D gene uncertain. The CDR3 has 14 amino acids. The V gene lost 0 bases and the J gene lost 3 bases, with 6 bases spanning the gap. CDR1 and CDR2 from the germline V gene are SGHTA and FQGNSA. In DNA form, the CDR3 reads TGTGCCAGCAGCTTAGCGCGCGGCTACAATGAGCAGTTCTTC. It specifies CASSLARGYNEQFF.

CDR3 DNA: TGTGCCAGCAGTTCCCCTCCTGGACTAGCGGTAATGACAGATACGCAGTATTTT. It translates to CASSSPPGLAVMTDTQYF. The rearrangement links TRBV12-3 or TRBV12-4 to TRBJ2-3; 10 nucleotides line up with TRBD2. The CDR3 covers 18 residues. The V segment lost 4 bases and the J segment 3 bases; nucleotides outside the gene matches: 13.

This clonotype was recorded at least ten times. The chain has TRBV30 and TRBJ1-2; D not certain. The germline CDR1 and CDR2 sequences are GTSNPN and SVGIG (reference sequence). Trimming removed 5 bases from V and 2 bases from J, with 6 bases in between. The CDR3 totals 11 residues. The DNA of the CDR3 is TGTGCCTGGCAGTTCAACTATGGCTACACCTTC. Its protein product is CAWQFNYGYTF.